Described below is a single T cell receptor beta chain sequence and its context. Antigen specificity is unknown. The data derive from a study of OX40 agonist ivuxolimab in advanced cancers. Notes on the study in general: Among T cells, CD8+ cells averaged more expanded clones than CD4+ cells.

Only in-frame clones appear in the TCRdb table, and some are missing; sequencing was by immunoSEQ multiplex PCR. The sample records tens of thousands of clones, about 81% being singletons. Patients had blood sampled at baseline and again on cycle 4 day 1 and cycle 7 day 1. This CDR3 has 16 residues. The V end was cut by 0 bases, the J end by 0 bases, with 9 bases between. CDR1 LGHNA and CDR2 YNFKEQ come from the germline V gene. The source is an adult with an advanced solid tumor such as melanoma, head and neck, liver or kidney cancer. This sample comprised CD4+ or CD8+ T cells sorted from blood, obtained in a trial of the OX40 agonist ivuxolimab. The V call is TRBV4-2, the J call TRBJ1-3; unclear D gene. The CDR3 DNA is TGTGCCAGCAGCCAAGAACACCAAAACTCTGGAAACACCATATATTTT. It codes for CASSQEHQNSGNTIYF.